This T cell receptor (beta chain) originates from a study of cytomegalovirus exposure and HLA in healthy donors. PCR employed 60 Vbeta and 13 Jbeta primers. Libraries were prepared by immunoSEQ multiplex PCR; TCRdb keeps only in-frame clonotypes and omits some of them. The table has 85,000 to 100,000 clones, roughly 83% seen once. V shed 3 bases and J shed 1 base, with 12 bases lying between them. This CDR3 comprises 15 residues. Germline V gene lookup returns CDR1 LNHDA and CDR2 SQIVND (reference sequence). The material sequenced was PBMCs. The chain has TRBV19 and TRBJ2-5; tentative D call: TRBD1 (5 bases). The origin of this receptor is a male donor in good health and CMV-seropositive. The CDR3 spells CASSIRNRLQETQYF. The CDR3, as DNA: TGTGCCAGTAGTATTAGGAACAGGCTCCAAGAGACCCAGTACTTC.